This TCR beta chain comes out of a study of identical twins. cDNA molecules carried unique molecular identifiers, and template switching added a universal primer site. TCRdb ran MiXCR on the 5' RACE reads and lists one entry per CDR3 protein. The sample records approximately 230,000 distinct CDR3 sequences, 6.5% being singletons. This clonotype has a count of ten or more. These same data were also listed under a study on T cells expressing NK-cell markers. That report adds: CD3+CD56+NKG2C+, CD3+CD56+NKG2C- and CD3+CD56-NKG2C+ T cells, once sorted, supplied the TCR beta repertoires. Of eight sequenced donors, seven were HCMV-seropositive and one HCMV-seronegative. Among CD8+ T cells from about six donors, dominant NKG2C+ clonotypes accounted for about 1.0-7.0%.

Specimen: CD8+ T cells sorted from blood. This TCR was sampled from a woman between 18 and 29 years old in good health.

The CDR3 reads CASGDGSYEQYF. The CDR3 bases are TGTGCCAGCGGGGACGGTTCCTACGAGCAGTACTTC. This chain uses TRBV5-6 with TRBJ2-7; tentatively, D is TRBD1 or TRBD2 (5 bases each). The CDR3 is made up of 12 amino acids. V shed 7 bases and J shed 1 base, with 9 bases lying between them. Germline V gene data show CDR1 as SGHDT and CDR2 as YYEEEE.